This TCR beta chain is from a study of CD8 T cells in ankylosing spondylitis. This clonotype was recorded many times. As yet, its antigen is unknown. Researchers built TCR beta libraries using quantitative 5'-RACE with molecular barcodes. TCRdb re-analysed the 5' RACE reads in MiXCR, keeping a single row per CDR3 protein. The table shows 500,000 to 650,000 distinct CDR3 sequences, with less than 6% occurring only once. Whole-study results and caveats: Significant enrichment of disease-linked clones was reportedly seen in matched ankylosing spondylitis synovial fluid. Seemingly characteristic of ankylosing spondylitis blood was a TCR beta motif consisting of about 8 highly homologous variants. Disease-associated clones were CD8+ and fairly uncommon in peripheral blood.

The clonotype originates from a male donor with ankylosing spondylitis. Sequenced: blood, either unsorted or a sorted T cell fraction (not recorded which).

The CDR3 DNA reads as TGTGCCAGCAGTTACTCGAGTGGTTACACCGGGGAGCTGTTTTTT. Translated: CASSYSSGYTGELFF. V gene TRBV6-5 combines with J gene TRBJ2-2; D is unclear. CDR3 size: 15 residues. Trimming removed 0 bases from V and 3 bases from J, with 8 bases in between. Germline CDR1 MNHEY, CDR2 SVGAGI.